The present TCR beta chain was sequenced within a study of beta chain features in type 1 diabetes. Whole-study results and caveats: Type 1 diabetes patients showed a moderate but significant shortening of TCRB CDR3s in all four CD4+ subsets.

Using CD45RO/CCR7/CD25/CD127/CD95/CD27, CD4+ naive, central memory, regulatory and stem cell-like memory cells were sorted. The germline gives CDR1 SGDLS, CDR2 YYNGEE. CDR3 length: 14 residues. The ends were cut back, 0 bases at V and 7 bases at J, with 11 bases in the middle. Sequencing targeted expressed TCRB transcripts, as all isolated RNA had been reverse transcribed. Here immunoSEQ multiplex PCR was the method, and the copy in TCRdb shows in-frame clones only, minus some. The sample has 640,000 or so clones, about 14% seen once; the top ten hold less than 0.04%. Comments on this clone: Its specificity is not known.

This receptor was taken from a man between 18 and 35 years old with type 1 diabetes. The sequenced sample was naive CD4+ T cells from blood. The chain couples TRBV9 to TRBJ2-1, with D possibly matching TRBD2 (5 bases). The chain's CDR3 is CASSVAQRENEQFF. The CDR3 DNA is TGTGCCAGCAGCGTAGCCCAGAGGGAAAATGAGCAGTTCTTC.